Below are 13 T cell receptor beta chains sequenced from a single sample in a study of T cells in Graves' hyperthyroidism and ophthalmopathy. TCR beta CDR3 regions were amplified from RNA. The TCR CDR3 was amplified in a first-round RT-PCR using the HTBI primer set. In TCRdb, the multiplex PCR reads were re-called with MiXCR into one record per CDR3 protein. Of over 200,000 distinct CDR3 sequences detected, roughly 15% appear once; the ten largest clones hold 10% to 15%. Sequenced: blood. The receptor source for this set is a woman in her thirties or forties with Graves' hyperthyroidism that later progressed to Graves' ophthalmopathy.

This clonotype was detected ten times or more. The rearrangement uses TRBV28 and TRBJ1-6, with D possibly TRBD1 on 6 matching bases. Trimming removed 7 bases from V and 7 bases from J, with 17 bases in between. This CDR3 region has 15 residues. Germline CDR1 MDHEN, CDR2 SYDVKM. The CDR3 reads CASNPLTGRNSPLHF. The CDR3 coding sequence is TGTGCCAGCAATCCTCTGACAGGCAGGAATTCACCCCTCCACTTT. The full variable domain, completed using reference TRBV28 and TRBJ1-6, is DVKVTQSSRYLVKRTGEKVFLECVQDMDHENMFWYRQDPGLGLRLIYFSYDVKMKEKGDIPEGYSVSREKKERFSLILESASTNQTSMYLCASNPLTGRNSPLHFGNGTRLTVT.

This clonotype was seen a few times. The chain links TRBV19 to TRBJ2-1; the match to TRBD2 covers 10 bases. J gave up 6 bases and V 3 bases, and 5 bases lay outside the gene matches. The length of the CDR3 is 15 residues. Germline V gives CDR1 LNHDA, CDR2 SQIVND (reference sequence). In DNA form, the CDR3 reads TGTGCCAGTAGTATGGTAGCGGGAGGTTCCAATGAGCAGTTCTTC. It codes for CASSMVAGGSNEQFF.

This clonotype was seen repeatedly, ten times or more. The genes are TRBV20-1 and TRBJ1-2; D is perhaps TRBD1 (6 bases). The CDR3 runs to 14 residues. V was pared by 5 bases and J by 5 bases, with 18 bases between. CDR1 is DFQATT, CDR2 SNEGSKA, per germline (reference sequence). The CDR3 loop is CSAPRQAPTYGYTF. The DNA of the CDR3 is TGCAGTGCTCCCCGACAGGCACCGACGTATGGCTACACCTTC.

This sequence joins TRBV19 and TRBJ1-1; the D is unclear. The V end was cut by 3 bases, the J end by 5 bases, with 13 bases between. Germline V gives CDR1 LNHDA, CDR2 SQIVND (reference sequence). This CDR3 has 14 residues. This CDR3 is CASSIYNRGTEAFF. For the CDR3, the DNA is TGTGCCAGTAGTATTTATAATCGGGGAACTGAAGCTTTCTTT.

A note on this clonotype: Lacking the conserved final phenylalanine or tryptophan, this CDR3 likely reflects a read error. The DNA is omitted, as the CDR3 cannot be located on it reliably, and the CDR3 follows TCRdb's listing. This chain uses TRBV11-2 with TRBJ1-5; TRBD1 is taken as the D call from the table, unchecked against the DNA. Germline V gene sequence: CDR1 SGHAT, CDR2 FQNNGV. Including both end residues, the CDR3 is 14 amino acids long. The CDR3 sequence is CASSLTGLNQPLHV.

With regard to this clonotype: It may be a read error: a sequence one base away is much more abundant. V and J are TRBV19 and TRBJ2-1; TRBD1 matches at 9 bases. Trimming at V came to 6 bases and at J to 12 bases, leaving 12 bases not matched to a gene. Germline V gene data show CDR1 as LNHDA and CDR2 as SQIVND (reference sequence). CDR3 length: 14 residues. The CDR3 spells CASSSGTGSGAQFF. CDR3 DNA: TGTGCCAGTAGCTCCGGGACAGGGTCTGGTGCGCAGTTCTTC.

DNA of the CDR3: TGTGCCAGCAGTGAAGCTCCTTGTGTCCCTACTACTACTAGCGGGAGTTATTCCTACGAGCAGTACTTC. Translated, it gives CASSEAPCVPTTTSGSYSYEQYF. This chain connects TRBV6-1 to TRBJ2-7, with 11 nucleotides matching TRBD2. V dropped 0 bases and J dropped 1; count of bases not matched to a gene: 23. The CDR3 runs to 23 residues. Germline values: CDR1 MNHNS, CDR2 SASEGT.

This clonotype was observed many times. J is TRBJ2-3 and V is TRBV6-1; no reliable D call. The CDR3 length is 15 residues. Germline V gene lookup returns CDR1 MNHNS and CDR2 SASEGT. Deletions cut 4 bases from V and 0 bases from J, with 11 bases between. CDR3 nucleotides: TGTGCCAGCAGTGGGTCCCGCGGAAGCACAGATACGCAGTATTTT. Protein product: CASSGSRGSTDTQYF.

The chain links TRBV5-1 to TRBJ2-1, with D perhaps TRBD1 (6 bases). CDR3 length equals 15 residues. CDR1 and CDR2 (germline): SGHRS, YFSETQ. V was pared by 0 bases and J by 9 bases, with 16 bases between. In DNA form, the CDR3 reads TGCGCCAGCAGCTTGGTAGGGGGAGTAAGGGTTGAGCAGTTCTTC. Translating it yields CASSLVGGVRVEQFF. The whole variable domain, filled in from reference TRBV5-1 and TRBJ2-1, reads KAGVTQTPRYLIKTRGQQVTLSCSPISGHRSVSWYQQTPGQGLQFLFEYFSETQRNKGNFPGRFSGRQFSNSRSEMNVSTLELGDSALYLCASSLVGGVRVEQFFGPGTRLTVL.

In its sample, this clonotype was seen many times. The V and J genes are TRBV28 and TRBJ2-7; perhaps D is TRBD1 or TRBD2 (5 bases each). The length of the CDR3 is 14 residues. Deletions cut 2 bases from V and 3 bases from J, with 11 bases between. The germline V gene encodes CDR1 MDHEN and CDR2 SYDVKM. As DNA, the CDR3 is TGTGCCAGCAGTTTACAGGGACCCCTCTACGAGCAGTACTTC. Its translation: CASSLQGPLYEQYF.

The chain recombines TRBV28 with TRBJ2-5, with 8 bases matching TRBD2. V was clipped by 5 bases and J by 3 bases; unmatched bases: 2. The CDR3 has 13 amino acids. Germline values: CDR1 MDHEN, CDR2 SYDVKM. This CDR3 reads CASSTGGKETQYF. CDR3 DNA sequence: TGTGCCAGCAGTACGGGGGGGAAAGAGACCCAGTACTTC.

V and J are TRBV19 and TRBJ1-1; TRBD1 matches 7 bases. The germline gives CDR1 LNHDA, CDR2 SQIVND (reference sequence). The CDR3 is made up of 14 amino acids. The V gene end was trimmed by 7 bases and the J gene end by 1 base; junction bases not matched to a gene: 6. The CDR3 region has the DNA TGTGCCAGTACCCGCTGGGACAGGAACACTGAAGCTTTCTTT. It codes for CASTRWDRNTEAFF.

This clonotype was counted many times. This chain uses TRBV6-1 with TRBJ2-5, with 7 bases aligning to TRBD2. CDR1 is MNHNS, CDR2 SASEGT, per germline. The CDR3 has 13 residues. DNA of the CDR3: TGTGCGACCCGGGCGGGAGATAAAGAGACCCAGTACTTC. Translation gives CATRAGDKETQYF.